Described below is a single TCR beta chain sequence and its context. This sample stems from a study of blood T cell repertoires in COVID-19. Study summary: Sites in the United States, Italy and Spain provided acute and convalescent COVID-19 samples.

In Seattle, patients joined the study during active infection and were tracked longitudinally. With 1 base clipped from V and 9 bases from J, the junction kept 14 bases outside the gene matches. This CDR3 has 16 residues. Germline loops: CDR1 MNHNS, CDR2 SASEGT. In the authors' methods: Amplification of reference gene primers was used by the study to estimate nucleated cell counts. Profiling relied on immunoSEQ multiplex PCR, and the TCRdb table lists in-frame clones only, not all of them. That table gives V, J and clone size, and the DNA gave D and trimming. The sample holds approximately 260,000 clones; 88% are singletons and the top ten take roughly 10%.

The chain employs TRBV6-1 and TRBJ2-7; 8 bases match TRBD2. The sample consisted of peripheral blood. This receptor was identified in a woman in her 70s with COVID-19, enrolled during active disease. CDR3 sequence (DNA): TGTGCCAGCAGTGAAGGGGCGGGACTAGACCTACGAGGGCAGTACTTC. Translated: CASSEGAGLDLRGQYF.